This TCR beta chain was obtained from a study of blood T cell repertoires in COVID-19 (dated by TCRdb to the early 2020s). Regarding the complete study: Samples from collaborators originated in the United States, Italy and Spain and spanned both the acute and convalescent phases of COVID-19. The material from the prospective study consisted of cDNA or gDNA derived from T cells, B-cell-depleted T cells, or PBMCs. Deeply sampled blood TCRbeta repertoires from subjects exposed to, actively infected with, or recovered from COVID-19 were included in the dataset. The repertoires were made available in a free public database intended to serve as a resource for research on the immune response to SARS-CoV-2. The samples were drawn from two sources: the first 160 participants of the ongoing ImmuneRACE study, and 1,254 subjects contributed by 6 global collaborators. The sample metadata nearly always contained a de-identified subject ID, COVID-19 status, age in years and sex. Where available, HLA class I and class II types were obtained from metadata supplied by the sample provider rather than from assay-based typing.

With regard to this clone: The clone's antigen remains unknown. It has no much larger one-base neighbor in the sample; base qualities were not kept.

Broad study findings and their caveats: How much clinical and demographic metadata was included differed by source and by participant, and the metadata was provided uncurated.

TCRbeta CDR3 regions were amplified from genomic DNA by means of the immunoSEQ Assay, a bias-controlled multiplex PCR. The original pipeline was this. The number of nucleated cells in each sample was estimated from the amplification of reference gene primers within the assay. Sequence reads were collapsed and filtered to measure the absolute abundance of every unique TCRbeta CDR3 rearrangement. For each sample, productive Simpson clonality was calculated as the square root of Simpson's diversity index over productive rearrangements. TCRdb retrieved this table from immuneACCESS and kept in-frame rearrangements only. Not all clones are present; in checked studies, unresolved V genes account for under half, and no reason is known for the remainder. V and J calls and clone size are those listed in that table; D and trimming were worked out from the DNA. In this sample the table shows around 250,000 clones, more than 70% of which occur a single time. Roughly 5.2% of the sample is held by the ten biggest clonotypes.

At one collaborating source in Seattle, patients were enrolled during active infection and were followed longitudinally through the course of disease. Whole blood was collected in K2EDTA tubes by collaborating institutions according to the institutions' own protocols. For TCRbeta analysis, collaborator samples were shipped as frozen whole blood, as isolated PBMCs, or as DNA extracted from either sample type. As encoded in the germline V gene, CDR1 is MDHEN while CDR2 is SYDVKM. Trimming takes 11 bases off V and 3 bases off J; junction bases not matched to a gene: 5. Spanning cysteine to phenylalanine, the CDR3 consists of 13 amino acids. The DNA shown is the 39-base CDR3, in frame from base 1.

The receptor comes from a woman at least 80 years old with COVID-19, enrolled during active disease. The specimen sequenced was peripheral blood. The sequence is built from TRBV28 and TRBJ2-1; TRBD1 matches 9 bases in the middle. CDR3 sequence: CAATGGNYNEQFF. The nucleotide sequence reads as follows: TGTGCCGCAACAGGGGGCAACTACAATGAGCAGTTCTTC.